This T cell receptor beta chain was captured in a study of vaccination effects on CD4 cells after COVID-19. Overall study findings and caveats: Clones of infection and vaccine origin contracted markedly late after vaccination.

Profiled with immunoSEQ multiplex PCR; TCRdb holds only in-frame clones, not every one. The data show roughly 59,000 clones, roughly 78% seen once. Note on this clone: Its antigen is unknown.

CDR1 SNHLY and CDR2 FYNNEI come from the germline V gene. Between the trimmed V and J ends, which lost 7 bases and 3 bases, there was a span of 9 bases. This CDR3 has 12 amino acids. CD4+ T cells specific for antigen were expanded with viral peptide pools by the ViraFEST assay before sequencing. The culture ran for around nine days, and then CD4+ T cells were isolated. Subjects were given two BNT162b2 or mRNA-1273 vaccine doses. Wells of a few million PBMC each were grown with around 10 IU/ml IL-2 and about 9.6 ug/ml peptides. Half the medium was swapped for IL-2 medium on days 3 and 7. The TCR originated in a human donor who received a COVID-19 vaccine. The starting material was CD4+ T cells from PBMCs cultured with HCoV-OC43 spike peptides, obtained after COVID-19 vaccination. The subset here: HCoV-OC43 spike overlapping peptide pool stimulation. V usage is TRBV2 and J usage is TRBJ1-1; TRBD1 is a possible D gene (6 bases). The CDR3 DNA reads TGTGCCAGCAAAAGGGGGGACACTGAAGCTTTCTTT. Translation: CASKRGDTEAFF.